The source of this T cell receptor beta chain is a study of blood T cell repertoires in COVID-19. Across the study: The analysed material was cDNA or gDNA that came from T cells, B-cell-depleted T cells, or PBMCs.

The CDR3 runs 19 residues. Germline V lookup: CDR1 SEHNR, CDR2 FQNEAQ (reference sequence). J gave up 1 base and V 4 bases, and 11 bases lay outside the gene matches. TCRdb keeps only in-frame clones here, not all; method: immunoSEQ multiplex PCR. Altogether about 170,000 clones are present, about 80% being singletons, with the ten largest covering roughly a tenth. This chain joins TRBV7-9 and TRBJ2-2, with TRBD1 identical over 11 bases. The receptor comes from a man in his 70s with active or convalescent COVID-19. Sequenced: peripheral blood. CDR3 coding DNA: TGTGCCAGCAGCTCGATTCGGACAGGGGGCCAATGGAACACCGGGGAGCTGTTTTTT. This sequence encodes CASSSIRTGGQWNTGELFF.